This TCR beta chain was documented in a study of blood T cell repertoires in COVID-19 (dated by TCRdb to the early 2020s). About the full investigation: The collaborator samples originated in the United States, Italy and Spain and spanned the acute and convalescent phases of COVID-19. The material from the prospective study consisted of cDNA or gDNA derived from T cells, B-cell-depleted T cells, or PBMCs. The dataset comprised deeply sampled blood TCRbeta repertoires from subjects exposed to, actively infected with, or recovered from COVID-19. The repertoires were released in a freely available public database intended as a resource for research on the immune response to SARS-CoV-2. Samples came from the ongoing ImmuneRACE study (first 160 participants) plus 1,254 subjects from 6 global collaborators. A de-identified subject ID, COVID-19 status, age in years and sex were almost always included in the sample metadata. Where HLA class I and class II types were available, the types were taken from metadata supplied by the sample provider, not from assay-based typing.

Whole blood was collected in K2EDTA tubes by collaborating institutions according to the institutions' own protocols. Collaborator samples were shipped for TCRbeta analysis as frozen whole blood, isolated PBMCs, or DNA extracted from either sample type. The CDR3 goes from the cysteine to the phenylalanine over 13 residues. Just CDR3 DNA is preserved here, 39 bases in frame from base 1. As encoded in the germline V gene, CDR1 is SGHDN while CDR2 is FVKESK. Cut back by 1 base and 10 bases, the V and J ends lie 11 bases apart. TCRbeta CDR3 regions were amplified from genomic DNA by means of the immunoSEQ Assay, a bias-controlled multiplex PCR. The source study handled its data this way. Within the assay, amplification of reference gene primers was used to estimate how many nucleated cells each sample contained. To quantify the absolute abundance of each unique TCRbeta CDR3 rearrangement, sequence reads were collapsed and filtered. Productive Simpson clonality was computed per sample as the square root of Simpson's diversity index over productive rearrangements. TCRdb took this table from immuneACCESS and kept in-frame rearrangements with V and J called. Such tables lack part of the clones; where checked against another copy, unresolved V genes explain under half of the gap, and the rest is unexplained. V, J and clone size were drawn from that table, and D and trimming were deduced from the DNA. This sample gives more than 85,000 clones in total; 88% of them show up just once. The ten largest account for roughly 3.3% of the sample.

General conclusions and limits of the study: The amount of clinical and demographic metadata varied by source and participant and was provided uncurated.

This clone was seen only a few times. This clone's antigen is unknown. Qualities for individual bases were not recorded, and no much larger clone is one base off. This receptor was taken from a woman aged 50 to 60 with acute or convalescent COVID-19. The chain links TRBV14 with TRBJ1-5, with no confidently assigned D gene. Sequenced: peripheral blood. Here is the DNA: TGTGCCAGCAGCCAAGGGGCCGCCGGTCCCCAGCATTTT. It encodes CASSQGAAGPQHF.